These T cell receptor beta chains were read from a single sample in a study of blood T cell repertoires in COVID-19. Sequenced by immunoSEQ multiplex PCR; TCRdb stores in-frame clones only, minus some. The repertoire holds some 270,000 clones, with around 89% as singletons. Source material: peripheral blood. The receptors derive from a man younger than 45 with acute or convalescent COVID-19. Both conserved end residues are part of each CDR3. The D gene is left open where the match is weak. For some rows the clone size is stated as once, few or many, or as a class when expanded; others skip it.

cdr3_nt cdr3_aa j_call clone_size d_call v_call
TGTGCCAGCAGCTCTGGACTTTCATCCTACAATGAGCAGTTCTTC CASSSGLSSYNEQFF TRBJ2-1 - - TRBV7-2
TGTGCCAGCAGTTTATTGGGAGCCCACACAGATACGCAGTATTTT CASSLLGAHTDTQYF TRBJ2-3 - - TRBV28
TGTGCCATGGGACAGGGGAATTCACCCCTCCACTTT CAMGQGNSPLHF TRBJ1-6 - TRBD1 TRBV6-5
TGTGCCAGCAGCGGTGGGATCGCGACTAGCGGGGGGGCAAGCGGGGAGCTGTTTTTT CASSGGIATSGGASGELFF TRBJ2-2 - TRBD2 TRBV5-6
TGTGCCAGCCAGTTCCAAGAGACCCAGTACTTC CASQFQETQYF TRBJ2-5 - - TRBV2
TGTGCCAGCAGAAACCGACAGTGGCTGTTTTTT CASRNRQWLFF TRBJ1-4 - - TRBV28
TGCAGTGCTAGCCGGGACAGGGATTCCCGTTTT CSASRDRDSRF TRBJ1-1 - TRBD1 TRBV20-1
TGTGCCAGCAGCTTAATATCTCGGGAAGCTTTCTTT CASSLISREAFF TRBJ1-1 - - TRBV13
TGTGCCACCAGCAGACGACTAGCGGGAGGGCCAAGTAATGAGCAGTTCTTC CATSRRLAGGPSNEQFF TRBJ2-1 - TRBD2 TRBV15
TGTGCCAGCAGCGCTAGCGGGGGGCCGAACACCGGGGAGCTGTTTTTT CASSASGGPNTGELFF TRBJ2-2 - TRBD2 TRBV9
TGTGCCAGCAGGGGACAGGGTGAAGGTCAGCCCCAGCATTTT CASRGQGEGQPQHF TRBJ1-5 - TRBD1 TRBV7-9
TGTGCCAGCAGTTGGCCAGGGGGCGTCGAATACGAGCAGTACTTC CASSWPGGVEYEQYF TRBJ2-7 - TRBD1 TRBV6-5
TGTGCCAGCAGTTGGGGACTAGCGGGACCTACGGATACGCAGTATTTT CASSWGLAGPTDTQYF TRBJ2-3 - TRBD2 TRBV28
TGTGCCAGCAGCATGGGACAGACTACTAACTATGGCTACACCTTC CASSMGQTTNYGYTF TRBJ1-2 - TRBD1 TRBV9
TGTGCCAGCAGCGTAGGCCTAGCGGGTACCGGGGAGCTGTTTTTT CASSVGLAGTGELFF TRBJ2-2 - TRBD2 TRBV9
TGTGCCAGCAGTCAACACAGTAACACTGAAGCTTTCTTT CASSQHSNTEAFF TRBJ1-1 - - TRBV12-3/TRBV12-4
TGTGCCAGCAGTTCCCCGTCGAATCAGCCCCAGCATTTT CASSSPSNQPQHF TRBJ1-5 - - TRBV28
TGTGCCAGTAGTATGGGGACAGGGGGAAGCGGCTACACCTTC CASSMGTGGSGYTF TRBJ1-2 - TRBD1 TRBV19
TGTGCCAGCAGTCTAAATTCACCCCTCCACTTT CASSLNSPLHF TRBJ1-6 - - TRBV28
TGTGCCAGCAGTCCTAACGGGAGGGATTACAATGAGCAGTTCTTC CASSPNGRDYNEQFF TRBJ2-1 - TRBD2 TRBV9
TGTGCCAGCAGTCCCCCCATAAACAGGGCCAATCAGCCCCAGCATTTT CASSPPINRANQPQHF TRBJ1-5 - - TRBV28
TGTGCCAGCACCGTCCAGTCGGGGGGAACTTCACCCCTCCACTTT CASTVQSGGTSPLHF TRBJ1-6 few - TRBV2
TGTGCCAGCTCACCACTTAGGCGGCAGGGACTCACTGAAGCTTTCTTT CASSPLRRQGLTEAFF TRBJ1-1 - - TRBV18
TGTGCCAGCAGTTTTGGACAGGGGAACACTGAAGCTTTCTTT CASSFGQGNTEAFF TRBJ1-1 few TRBD1 TRBV28
TGTGCCAGCAGCCCAGGGAATTCACCCCTCCACTTT CASSPGNSPLHF TRBJ1-6 few - TRBV12-3/TRBV12-4
TGCGCCAGCAGCCTCGAGGGTGGGGGCCACAATGAGCAGTTCTTC CASSLEGGGHNEQFF TRBJ2-1 - - TRBV5-1
TGTGCCAGCAGCGCCTATACTACCGGGGAGCTGTTTTTT CASSAYTTGELFF TRBJ2-2 - - TRBV9
TGTGCCTGGAGTTCTCTGCGGACACCTGGAAACACCATATATTTT CAWSSLRTPGNTIYF TRBJ1-3 once - TRBV30
TGTGCCAGCAGTTCCCACCGGACAGGGGGCGGAAACACCATATATTTT CASSSHRTGGGNTIYF TRBJ1-3 - TRBD1 TRBV6-5
TGTGCCAGCAGTTTCTCCGGACAGGGAGTAGATACGCAGTATTTT CASSFSGQGVDTQYF TRBJ2-3 - TRBD1 TRBV27
TGCGCCAGCAGCCAGAGGACAGGGGACTATGGCTACACCTTC CASSQRTGDYGYTF TRBJ1-2 - TRBD1 TRBV4-1
TGTGTCAGCAGCCCAGGACTAGCGGGCTACAATGAGCAGTTCTTC CVSSPGLAGYNEQFF TRBJ2-1 - TRBD2 TRBV11-3
TGTGCCAGCAGTTTCCAGGGGGTCAATCAGCCCCAGCATTTT CASSFQGVNQPQHF TRBJ1-5 few TRBD1 TRBV28
TGTGCCAGCAGTGAAGCGCAGGAGGGAAGGGCTTTCTTT CASSEAQEGRAFF TRBJ1-1 - - TRBV6-1
TGTGCCAGCAGTTTAATATCCCCGGGTACGCAGTATTTT CASSLISPGTQYF TRBJ2-3 once - TRBV28
TGTGCCAGTAGTCCGCAGCGGGGGACCTACAATGAGCAGTTCTTC CASSPQRGTYNEQFF TRBJ2-1 - TRBD2 TRBV19
TGCGCCAGCAGCCAAGATCAGGGTAGGGGCTCTGGAAACACCATATATTTT CASSQDQGRGSGNTIYF TRBJ1-3 - - TRBV4-1
TGTGCCTGGAGTGATACTTATGTTGCGGCCCACTCCTACGAGCAGTACTTC CAWSDTYVAAHSYEQYF TRBJ2-7 - - TRBV30
TGTGCCAGCAGGCTTCCGGGTAGCACAGATACGCAGTATTTT CASRLPGSTDTQYF TRBJ2-3 - - TRBV28
TGCGCCAGCAGTCAATTTGGGGTCTCCAGGGGGCATAACGAGCAGTACTTC CASSQFGVSRGHNEQYF TRBJ2-7 - TRBD1 TRBV23-1
TGTGCCAGCAGCCTACTAGCCAAAAACATTCAGTACTTC CASSLLAKNIQYF TRBJ2-4 - - TRBV3-1/TRBV3-2
TGTGCCAGTAGTATCGGACAGATTCGATTTAATGAAAAACTGTTTTTT CASSIGQIRFNEKLFF TRBJ1-4 - - TRBV19
TGTGCCAGCAGGGCAGATAATTCACCCCTCCACTTT CASRADNSPLHF TRBJ1-6 - - TRBV12-3/TRBV12-4
TGTGCCAGCAGCCGGGACACAAACTATGGCTACACCTTC CASSRDTNYGYTF TRBJ1-2 - - TRBV7-9
TGTGCCAGCAGTTCGAGCGGGACAGATACGCAGTATTTT CASSSSGTDTQYF TRBJ2-3 - - TRBV28
TGTGCCAGCAGTCGGGCGGGACAGAGTAATTCACCCCTCCACTTT CASSRAGQSNSPLHF TRBJ1-6 - TRBD1 TRBV3-1/TRBV3-2
TGTGCCATCGCTTCAGGGGGCAATCAGCCCCAGCATTTT CAIASGGNQPQHF TRBJ1-5 - - TRBV10-3
TGTGCCAGCAGCTTGGAGGACATTCCTACGAGGTCGAAGCAGTACTTC CASSLEDIPTRSKQYF TRBJ2-7 - - TRBV5-6
TGTGCCAGCAGTTTAAGTGGGTCAGGCTCCCAAGAGACCCAGTACTTC CASSLSGSGSQETQYF TRBJ2-5 once - TRBV28
TGTGCCAGTAGCACCGGGACAGGGTCTGGGGCCAACGTCCTGACTTTC CASSTGTGSGANVLTF TRBJ2-6 - TRBD1 TRBV19